This T cell receptor (beta chain) appears in the sequencing data of a study of beta chain features in type 1 diabetes. Study information: Cell yields, age and gender were similar between patients and healthy donors. Study outcomes and limitations: Type 1 diabetes patients showed fewer insertions and more deletions at VDJ junctions.

There are a few counts of this clone. What it recognizes is unknown. Donors contributed one heparinised blood draw apiece, averaging about 110 mL. CD45RO/CCR7/CD25/CD127/CD95/CD27 sorting isolated CD4+ naive, central memory, regulatory and stem cell-like memory cells. Germline assignment: CDR1 MNHEY and CDR2 SMNVEV (reference sequence). The CDR3 extends over 16 amino acids. Trimming removed 6 bases at V and 1 base at J, with 13 bases between. As every portion of the isolated RNA was reverse transcribed, the sequencing read expressed TCRB transcripts. Measured with immunoSEQ multiplex PCR; TCRdb has only the in-frame clones, and not every one. The data contain under 950,000 clones, 17% of them seen just once; the ten biggest clones take up 0.023%.

This sequence was found in a woman between 18 and 29 years old in good health. The sequenced sample consisted of naive CD4+ T cells from blood. This chain connects TRBV27 to TRBJ2-6, with D possibly being TRBD2 (5 bases). CDR3 protein: CASSRYGVSGANVLTF. The CDR3 DNA reads as TGTGCCAGCAGCCGATACGGGGTTTCTGGGGCCAACGTCCTGACTTTC.